The rows below give T cell receptor beta chains drawn from one sample of a study of identical twins. TCRdb ran MiXCR on the 5' RACE reads and lists one entry per CDR3 protein. The data contain 400,000 to 500,000 distinct CDR3 sequences, approximately 17% of them singletons. Sequencing was done on a sample of naive T cells sorted from blood. These TCRs come from a man in his forties or fifties in good health. The CDR3 runs from the conserved cysteine through the conserved F or W. D genes are given only for firm matches. Only part of the rows carry a size: once, few, many, or a class if the clone is expanded.

J gene: TRBJ2-1; clone size: -; V gene: TRBV20-1; D gene: TRBD2; CDR3 DNA: TGCAGTGCTGATAGCGGGAGTTACAATGAGCAGTTCTTC; CDR3 protein: CSADSGSYNEQFF
J gene: TRBJ1-1; clone size: few; V gene: TRBV20-1; D gene: -; CDR3 DNA: TGCAGTGCTAGTCATGTGGGCGCGGCCACTGAAGCTTTCTTT; CDR3 protein: CSASHVGAATEAFF
J gene: TRBJ2-7; clone size: many; V gene: TRBV6-5; D gene: -; CDR3 DNA: TGTGCCAGCAGTTACAGGCGGGGACACTACGAGCAGTACTTC; CDR3 protein: CASSYRRGHYEQYF
J gene: TRBJ1-1; clone size: -; V gene: TRBV29-1; D gene: TRBD1; CDR3 DNA: TGCAGCGGGTACAGGGGGGAAGCTTTCTTT; CDR3 protein: CSGYRGEAFF
J gene: TRBJ1-5; clone size: many; V gene: TRBV29-1; D gene: -; CDR3 DNA: TGCAGCGTTGTTGTGGGTTTCGGCAATCAGCCCCAGCATTTT; CDR3 protein: CSVVVGFGNQPQHF
J gene: TRBJ2-7; clone size: -; V gene: TRBV13; D gene: -; CDR3 DNA: TGTGCCAGCAGCTTAGGGGTGGCAGGTGACTCCTACGAGCAGTACTTC; CDR3 protein: CASSLGVAGDSYEQYF
J gene: TRBJ1-2; clone size: many; V gene: TRBV20-1; D gene: TRBD1; CDR3 DNA: TGCAGTGCTAGGCCGGGGCAGGGGGCAAAGAACTATGGCTACACCTTC; CDR3 protein: CSARPGQGAKNYGYTF
J gene: TRBJ1-1; clone size: many; V gene: TRBV9; D gene: -; CDR3 DNA: TGTGCCAGCAGCCCCCGGTGGGACACTGAAGCTTTCTTT; CDR3 protein: CASSPRWDTEAFF
J gene: TRBJ2-7; clone size: many; V gene: TRBV29-1; D gene: -; CDR3 DNA: TGCAGCGTTGAAGATGAGGGCGGTGGGTACCACGAGCAGTACTTC; CDR3 protein: CSVEDEGGGYHEQYF
J gene: TRBJ2-1; clone size: many; V gene: TRBV5-1; D gene: -; CDR3 DNA: TGCGCCAGCAGCTTGGTGCTAGTTGATGAGCAGTTCTTC; CDR3 protein: CASSLVLVDEQFF
J gene: TRBJ2-7; clone size: -; V gene: TRBV6-1; D gene: -; CDR3 DNA: TGTGCCAGCAGCCGGACGGGCGGGCCCTACGAGCAGTACTTC; CDR3 protein: CASSRTGGPYEQYF